The 23 T cell receptor beta chains in this list originate from one sample, sequenced in a study of T cell repertoires in cytomegalovirus infection (dated 2019 in TCRdb). These receptors lack a known antigen. Taken with the paper, the label for treatment or condition translates to: in vitro stimulation with specific CMV peptide epitopes to enrich CMV-specific T cells. The run used an Illumina HiSeq 1500. TCRdb reran the public reads through fastp at Q25 and MiXCR, keeping productive beta chains. Each entry is one CDR3 protein sequence, shown with its most common DNA and genes. The sample data list about 920,000 distinct CDR3 sequences, and around 32% of these were observed just once. More than 12% of the sample is held by the ten biggest clonotypes. This material consisted of cultured CD8+ T cells from PBMCs, taken from culture after CMV antigen stimulation. These receptors were collected from a human donor in good health (CMV status not recorded). Some clones in this sample may be carry-over from other donors' samples.

The rearrangement uses TRBV6-2 or TRBV6-3 and TRBJ1-1; tentative D call: TRBD1 (5 bases). Germline V gene data show CDR1 as MNHEY and CDR2 as SVGEGT. The length of the CDR3 is 16 residues. With 2 bases removed from V and 1 base from J, the gap between germline ends came to 14 bases. The chain's CDR3 is CASSYGPGGGNTEAFF. CDR3 DNA sequence: TGTGCCAGCAGTTACGGTCCTGGCGGGGGGAACACTGAAGCTTTCTTT.

As concerns this clonotype: The junction and the germline gene differ at one end; a read error may be behind it. The chain joins TRBV7-6 to TRBJ2-5; 9 bases align to TRBD1. CDR3 length: 16 residues. The germline CDR1 and CDR2 sequences are SGHVS and FNYEAQ. DNA of the CDR3: TGTGCTAGCAGCTCATTTGGACAGGGGACCCAAGAGACCCAGTACTTC. The encoded protein is CASSSFGQGTQETQYF.

This clonotype was observed at least ten times. The chain joins TRBV7-9 to TRBJ2-3; TRBD1 is a possible D gene (6 bases). The V end lost 5 bases, the J end lost 12 bases, and 24 bases lay between the germline ends. The CDR3 is 15 residues long. Germline V CDR1 and CDR2: SEHNR, FQNEAQ (reference sequence). The CDR3 DNA reads TGTGCCAGCAGCCACAAGGAAGCCCCCTTGGGGGCTCAGTATTTT. Translation: CASSHKEAPLGAQYF.

This clonotype has at least ten counts. The chain links TRBV7-9 to TRBJ2-7, with 9 nucleotides matching TRBD2. The V gene's germline CDR1 is SEHNR and CDR2 FQNEAQ (reference sequence). The CDR3 is 14 amino acids. J lost 5 bases, V lost 4 bases, and 6 bases had no gene match. This CDR3 is CASSSGTSIHEQYV. CDR3 nucleotides: TGTGCCAGCAGCTCCGGGACTAGCATCCACGAGCAGTACGTC.

This clonotype was counted between two and nine times. The CDR3 coding sequence is TGTGCCAGCAGCCACGGACCCCAAGAGACCCAGTACTTC. Its translation: CASSHGPQETQYF. This chain joins TRBV6-5 and TRBJ2-5; no clear D. The CDR3 loop spans 13 amino acids. Germline V gene sequence: CDR1 MNHEY, CDR2 SVGAGI. V gave up 6 bases and J gave up 1 base, with 9 bases separating them.

Comment on this clonotype: A much larger clonotype is one base distant, so this may be a read error. This likely comes from a read error, as the CDR3 has no conserved phenylalanine or tryptophan at its end. No DNA is shown, since the ends of the CDR3 on it are uncertain; the CDR3 is the one TCRdb lists. The chain links TRBV7-4 to TRBJ2-1; the table gives TRBD2 as D, unverified against the DNA. Germline CDR1 SGHVT, CDR2 SQSDAQ. The length of the CDR3 is 16 amino acids, counting both ends. The CDR3 protein is CASSSRLAGGPKSSYV.

As for this clonotype: Mismatch with germline at one junction end may stem from a read error. This rearrangement joins TRBV19 to TRBJ1-2; D gene uncertain. The CDR3 spans 15 residues. Germline CDR1 and CDR2: LNHDA and SQIVND (reference sequence). CDR3 bases: TGTGCCAGTAGTATTGAGGGTTGGCTGGACTATGGCTACTCCTTC. Amino acids: CASSIEGWLDYGYSF.

The rearrangement joins TRBV4-1 to TRBJ1-1; 8 nucleotides line up with TRBD1. V shed 1 base and J 7 bases; nucleotides not matched to a gene: 5. CDR1 and CDR2 (germline): MGHRA, YSYEKL. This CDR3 is built from 14 residues. CDR3 protein: CASSQGTGSGEAFF. In DNA form, the CDR3 reads TGCGCCAGCAGCCAAGGGACAGGGAGTGGTGAAGCTTTCTTT.

The rearrangement uses TRBV6-1 and TRBJ1-5; maybe TRBD1 (6 bases). With 9 bases removed from V and 5 bases from J, the gap between germline ends came to 17 bases. Germline V CDR1 and CDR2: MNHNS, SASEGT. CDR3 length: 14 residues. The CDR3 nucleotides read TGTGCCAGTGACGCCGGGACATACTATCAGCCCCAGCATTTT. Translation: CASDAGTYYQPQHF.

In DNA form, the CDR3 reads TGTGCCAGCAGTTTAATGGGACAGGAACACAATGAGCAGTTCTTC. Residues: CASSLMGQEHNEQFF. The chain links TRBV27 to TRBJ2-1; TRBD1 aligns across 8 bases. This CDR3 has 15 amino acids. Germline V gene data show CDR1 as MNHEY and CDR2 as SMNVEV (reference sequence). V gave up 2 bases and J gave up 5 bases; unmatched junction bases: 5.

The chain is built from TRBV4-1 and TRBJ1-4; D unresolved. The CDR3 is made up of 15 amino acids. Germline CDR1 and CDR2: MGHRA and YSYEKL. With 1 base removed from V and 7 bases from J, the gap between germline ends came to 13 bases. The CDR3: CASSQGPESPEKLFF. CDR3 nucleotides: TGCGCCAGCAGCCAAGGGCCAGAGAGTCCTGAAAAACTGTTTTTT.

The chain couples TRBV6-5 to TRBJ1-4; 10 bases map to TRBD1. V gave up 2 bases and J gave up 5 bases; unmatched junction bases: 14. Germline V gene sequence: CDR1 MNHEY, CDR2 SVGAGI. The CDR3 is 19 residues long. CDR3 protein: CASSYLPDRGLGKNEKLFF. In nucleotides, the CDR3 is TGTGCCAGCAGTTACCTTCCTGACAGGGGGCTTGGTAAAAATGAAAAACTGTTTTTT.

The chain couples TRBV4-1 to TRBJ1-1; TRBD1 is a possible D gene (6 bases). The CDR3 has 16 amino acids. V lost 5 bases and J lost 2, with 18 bases in between. The germline V gene encodes CDR1 MGHRA and CDR2 YSYEKL. The CDR3 protein is CASSTYATQGNTEAFF. CDR3 bases: TGCGCCAGCAGCACCTATGCAACACAGGGTAACACTGAAGCTTTCTTT.

This clonotype showed up just once. V gene TRBV3-1 combines with J gene TRBJ2-1; D is uncertain. Germline CDR1 is LGHDT and CDR2 is YNNKEL (reference sequence). The V end lost 1 base, the J end lost 2 bases, and 6 bases lay between the germline ends. CDR3 length: 14 amino acids. The CDR3 loop reads CASSQGAPYNEQFF. The CDR3 nucleotides are TGTGCCAGCAGCCAAGGGGCTCCCTACAATGAGCAGTTCTTC.

The chain couples TRBV12-5 to TRBJ1-2; TRBD1 aligns across 7 bases. CDR1 LGHNT and CDR2 FRNRAP come from the germline V gene. Trimming at V came to 5 bases and at J to 8 bases, leaving 14 bases not matched to a gene. The CDR3 is 15 amino acids. The CDR3 DNA sequence: TGTGCTAGTGGTACCCCGGGAGGGGGCGAAATAGGCTACACCTTC. Residues: CASGTPGGGEIGYTF. Full variable domain (rest looked up from reference TRBV12-5 and TRBJ1-2): DARVTQTPRHKVTEMGQEVTMRCQPILGHNTVFWYRQTMMQGLELLAYFRNRAPLDDSGMPKDRFSAEMPDATLATLKIQPSEPRDSAVYFCASGTPGGGEIGYTFGSGTRLTVV.

The rearrangement joins TRBV9 to TRBJ2-5, with 7 bases that match TRBD2. Trimming removed 7 bases from V and 6 bases from J; junction bases left unmatched: 3. Germline CDR1 reads SGDLS; CDR2 reads YYNGEE. The CDR3 spans 11 residues. DNA for the CDR3: TGTGCCAGCGGGGGGGGGAAGACCCAGTACTTC. Translating gives CASGGGKTQYF.

V is TRBV9 and J is TRBJ1-6; D remains unclear. V was clipped by 0 bases and J by 6 bases, with 16 bases between them. The CDR3 contains 17 residues. Per germline, CDR1 SGDLS and CDR2 YYNGEE. The CDR3 region is CASSVAPEMVLNSPLHF. The CDR3, as DNA: TGTGCCAGCAGCGTAGCTCCGGAGATGGTCCTTAATTCACCCCTCCACTTT. Variable domain in full (rest from reference TRBV9 and TRBJ1-6): DSGVTQTPKHLITATGQRVTLRCSPRSGDLSVYWYQQSLDQGLQFLIQYYNGEERAKGNILERFSAQQFPDLHSELNLSSLELGDSALYFCASSVAPEMVLNSPLHFGNGTRLTVT.

The chain combines TRBV15 with TRBJ2-1; D perhaps matches TRBD2 (5 bases). Germline V gene sequence: CDR1 LNHNV, CDR2 YYDKDF (reference sequence). The CDR3 is made up of 15 amino acids. The V end was cut by 0 bases, the J end by 8 bases, with 14 bases between. CDR3 sequence (DNA): TGTGCCACCAGCAGAGATCCGGCGGGCTTGGATGAGCAGTTCTTC. It encodes CATSRDPAGLDEQFF. Supplemented by reference TRBV15 and TRBJ2-1, the full variable domain reads DAMVIQNPRYQVTQFGKPVTLSCSQTLNHNVMYWYQQKSSQAPKLLFHYYDKDFNNEADTPDNFQSRRPNTSFCFLDIRSPGLGDTAMYLCATSRDPAGLDEQFFGPGTRLTVL.

The chain is built from TRBV4-1 and TRBJ1-1; D gene ambiguous. Looked up from germline, CDR1 is MGHRA and CDR2 is YSYEKL. V dropped 0 bases and J dropped 1 base, with 15 bases sitting between them. The CDR3 is 17 residues long. As DNA, the CDR3 is TGCGCCAGCAGCCAAGAGAGCGGCTGGCGGACGAACACTGAAGCTTTCTTT. Translating it yields CASSQESGWRTNTEAFF.

This clonotype was seen a single time. This chain uses TRBV3-1 with TRBJ2-2, with no clear D. Trimming pared 0 bases from V and 4 bases from J, leaving 12 bases between. The CDR3 extends over 16 amino acids. CDR1 LGHDT and CDR2 YNNKEL come from the germline V gene (reference sequence). The DNA of the CDR3 is TGTGCCAGCAGCCAAGATACGGGTGCAGGCACCGGGGAGCTGTTTTTT. This translates into CASSQDTGAGTGELFF.

V gene TRBV10-3 combines with J gene TRBJ1-4; D gene ambiguous. From germline, CDR1 is ENHRY and CDR2 SYGVKD. The CDR3 loop spans 15 amino acids. V lost 1 base and J lost 5, with 11 bases in between. CDR3 sequence (DNA): TGTGCCATCAGTGAGTTCTACGGAAAGAATGAAAAACTGTTTTTT. Protein: CAISEFYGKNEKLFF.

In its sample, this clonotype was seen a few times. The chain combines TRBV2 with TRBJ2-4; D remains unclear. Germline V gene sequence: CDR1 SNHLY, CDR2 FYNNEI. Trimming took 7 bases from V and 1 from J, leaving 11 bases between them. This CDR3 is 14 amino acids long. The CDR3 is CASTGEWAKNIQYF. In nucleotides, the CDR3 is TGTGCCAGCACCGGAGAATGGGCCAAAAACATTCAGTACTTC.

V gene TRBV7-8 combines with J gene TRBJ1-1, with D hard to call. In germline, CDR1 is SGHVS, CDR2 FQNEAQ. Trimming stripped 5 bases from V and 4 bases from J, with 14 bases between. The CDR3 contains 14 residues. DNA for the CDR3: TGTGCCAGCAGCGCCCCAGGCGTCCTCACTGAAGCTTTCTTT. Its protein product is CASSAPGVLTEAFF.